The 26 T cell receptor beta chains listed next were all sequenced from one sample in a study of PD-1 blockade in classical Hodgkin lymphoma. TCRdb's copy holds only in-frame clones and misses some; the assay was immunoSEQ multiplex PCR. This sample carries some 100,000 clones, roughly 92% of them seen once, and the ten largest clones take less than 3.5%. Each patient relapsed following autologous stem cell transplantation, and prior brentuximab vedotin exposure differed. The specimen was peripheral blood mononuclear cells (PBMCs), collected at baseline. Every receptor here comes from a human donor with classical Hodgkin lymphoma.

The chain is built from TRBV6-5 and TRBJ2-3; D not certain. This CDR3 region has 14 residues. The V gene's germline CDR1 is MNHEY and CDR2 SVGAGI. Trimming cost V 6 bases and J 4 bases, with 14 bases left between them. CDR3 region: CASRSPPGADTQYF. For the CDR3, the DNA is TGTGCCAGCAGATCGCCCCCCGGCGCAGATACGCAGTATTTT.

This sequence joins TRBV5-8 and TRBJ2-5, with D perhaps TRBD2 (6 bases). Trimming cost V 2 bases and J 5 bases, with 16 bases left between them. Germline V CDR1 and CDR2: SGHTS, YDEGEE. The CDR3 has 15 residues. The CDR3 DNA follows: TGTGCCAGCAGCTTAACGCGGGACGTGGGGGAGACCCAGTACTTC. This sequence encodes CASSLTRDVGETQYF.

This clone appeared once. CDR3 DNA: TGTGCCAGCAGTGAAGTTATAAACTATGGCTACACCTTC. Translation gives CASSEVINYGYTF. The gene calls are TRBV2 and TRBJ1-2; D uncertain. CDR3 length: 13 amino acids. Trimming left V 1 base short and J 2 bases short, with 5 bases between. From germline, CDR1 is SNHLY and CDR2 FYNNEI.

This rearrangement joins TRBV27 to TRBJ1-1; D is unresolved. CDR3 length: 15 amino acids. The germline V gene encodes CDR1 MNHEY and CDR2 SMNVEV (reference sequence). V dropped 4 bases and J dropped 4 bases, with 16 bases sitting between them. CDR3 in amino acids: CASSSLAAGATEAFF. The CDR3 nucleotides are TGTGCCAGCAGTTCGCTGGCGGCAGGTGCCACTGAAGCTTTCTTT.

The DNA for the CDR3 is TGTGCCAGCAGTTTTCGCCGGGGACAGCGGATAATGAACACTGAAGCTTTCTTT. This encodes CASSFRRGQRIMNTEAFF. The V and J genes are TRBV28 and TRBJ1-1; 7 bases match TRBD1. The germline gives CDR1 MDHEN, CDR2 SYDVKM. The J segment lost 0 bases and the V segment lost 3 bases, leaving 13 bases of the junction unmatched. CDR3 length: 18 amino acids.

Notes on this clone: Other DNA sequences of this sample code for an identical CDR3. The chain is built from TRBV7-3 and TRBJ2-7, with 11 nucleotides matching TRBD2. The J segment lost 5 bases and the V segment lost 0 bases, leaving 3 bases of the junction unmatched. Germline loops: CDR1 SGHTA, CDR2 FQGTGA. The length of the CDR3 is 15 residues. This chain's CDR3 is CASSLTLAGADEQYF. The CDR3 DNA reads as TGTGCCAGCAGCTTAACACTAGCGGGGGCTGACGAGCAGTACTTC.

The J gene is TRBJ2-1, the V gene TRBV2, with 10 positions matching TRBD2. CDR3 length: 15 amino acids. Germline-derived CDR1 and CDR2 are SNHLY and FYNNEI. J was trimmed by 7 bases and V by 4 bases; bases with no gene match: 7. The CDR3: CASSGDSGRRNEQFF. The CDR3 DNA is TGTGCCAGCAGTGGGGATAGCGGGAGGCGGAATGAGCAGTTCTTC. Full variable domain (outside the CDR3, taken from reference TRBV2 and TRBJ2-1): EPEVTQTPSHQVTQMGQEVILRCVPISNHLYFYWYRQILGQKVEFLVSFYNNEISEKSEIFDDQFSVERPDGSNFTLKIRSTKLEDSAMYFCASSGDSGRRNEQFFGPGTRLTVL.

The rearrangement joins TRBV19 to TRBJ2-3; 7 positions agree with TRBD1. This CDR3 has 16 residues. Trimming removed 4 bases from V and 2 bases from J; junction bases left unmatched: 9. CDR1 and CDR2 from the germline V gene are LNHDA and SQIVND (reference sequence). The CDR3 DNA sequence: TGTGCCAGTAGTACCGGACAGGCTTACCCCACAGATACGCAGTATTTT. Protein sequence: CASSTGQAYPTDTQYF.

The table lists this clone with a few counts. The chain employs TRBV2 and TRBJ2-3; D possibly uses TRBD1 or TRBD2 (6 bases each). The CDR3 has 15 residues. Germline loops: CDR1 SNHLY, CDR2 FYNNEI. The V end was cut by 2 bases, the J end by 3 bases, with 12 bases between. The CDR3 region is CASSESRGRTDTQYF. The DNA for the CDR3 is TGTGCCAGCAGTGAATCACGGGGGCGGACAGATACGCAGTATTTT.

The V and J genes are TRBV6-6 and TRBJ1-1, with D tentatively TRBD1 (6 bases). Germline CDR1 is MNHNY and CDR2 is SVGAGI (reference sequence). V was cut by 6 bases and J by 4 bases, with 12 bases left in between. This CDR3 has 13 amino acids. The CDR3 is CASSLDSVTEAFF. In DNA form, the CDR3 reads TGTGCCAGCAGCTTGGACAGTGTCACTGAAGCTTTCTTT.

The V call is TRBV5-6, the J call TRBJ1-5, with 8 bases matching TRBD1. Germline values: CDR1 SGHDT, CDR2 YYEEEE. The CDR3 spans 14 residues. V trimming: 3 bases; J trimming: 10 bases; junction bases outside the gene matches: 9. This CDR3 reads CASSSRSRGRPQHF. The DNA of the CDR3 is TGTGCCAGCAGCTCCAGGTCCAGGGGGCGTCCCCAGCATTTT.

In nucleotides, the CDR3 is TGTGCCAGCAGCTTGACTAGAGGGGTCTACAATGAGCAGTTCTTC. As protein: CASSLTRGVYNEQFF. The chain is built from TRBV5-6 and TRBJ2-1, with D possibly being TRBD1 or TRBD2 (5 bases each). The CDR3 is 15 amino acids. V was shortened by 1 base and J by 3 bases, with 11 bases between the two germline ends. CDR1 and CDR2 from the germline V gene are SGHDT and YYEEEE.

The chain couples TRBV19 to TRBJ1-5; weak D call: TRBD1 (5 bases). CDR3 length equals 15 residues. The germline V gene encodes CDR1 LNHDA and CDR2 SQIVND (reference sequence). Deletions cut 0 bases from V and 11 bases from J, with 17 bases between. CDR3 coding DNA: TGTGCCAGTAGTATAGATGACAGAGCCAGGGAGGCCCAGCATTTT. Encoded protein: CASSIDDRAREAQHF. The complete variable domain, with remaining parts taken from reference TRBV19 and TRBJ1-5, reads DGGITQSPKYLFRKEGQNVTLSCEQNLNHDAMYWYRQDPGQGLRLIYYSQIVNDFQKGDIAEGYSVSREKKESFPLTVTSAQKNPTAFYLCASSIDDRAREAQHFGDGTRLSIL.

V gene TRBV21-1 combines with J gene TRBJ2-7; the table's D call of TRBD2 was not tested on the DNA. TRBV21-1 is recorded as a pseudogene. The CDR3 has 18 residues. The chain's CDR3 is CASSKRFLGLAGTFEQYF. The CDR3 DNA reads TGTGCCAGCAGCAAACGTTTTCTTGGACTAGCGGGAACGTTCGAGCAGTACTTC.

The CDR3 protein is CASSAQGTGANVLTF. CDR3 bases: TGTGCCAGCAGTGCCCAGGGAACTGGGGCCAACGTCCTGACTTTC. The chain recombines TRBV2 with TRBJ2-6; D perhaps matches TRBD1 (5 bases). Trimming pared 4 bases from V and 2 bases from J, leaving 9 bases between. This CDR3 contains 15 residues. Germline V gene lookup returns CDR1 SNHLY and CDR2 FYNNEI.

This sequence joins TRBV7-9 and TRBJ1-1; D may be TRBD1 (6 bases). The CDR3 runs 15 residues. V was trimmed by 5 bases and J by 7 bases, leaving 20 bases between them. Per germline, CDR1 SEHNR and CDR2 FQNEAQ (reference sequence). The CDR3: CASSARQDGVNEAFF. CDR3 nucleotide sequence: TGTGCCAGCAGCGCAAGACAGGACGGGGTTAATGAAGCTTTCTTT.

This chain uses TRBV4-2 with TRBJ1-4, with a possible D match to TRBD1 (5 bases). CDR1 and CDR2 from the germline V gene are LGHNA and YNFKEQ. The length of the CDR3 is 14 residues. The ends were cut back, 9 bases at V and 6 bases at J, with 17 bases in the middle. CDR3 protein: CASNRFRGDEKLFF. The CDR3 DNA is TGTGCCAGTAACAGGTTTAGGGGCGATGAAAAACTGTTTTTT.

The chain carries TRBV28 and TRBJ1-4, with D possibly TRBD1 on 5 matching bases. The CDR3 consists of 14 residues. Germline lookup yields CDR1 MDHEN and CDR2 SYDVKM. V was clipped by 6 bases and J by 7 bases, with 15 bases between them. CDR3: CASSQMGGGEKLFF. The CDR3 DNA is TGTGCCAGCAGCCAGATGGGGGGAGGTGAAAAACTGTTTTTT.

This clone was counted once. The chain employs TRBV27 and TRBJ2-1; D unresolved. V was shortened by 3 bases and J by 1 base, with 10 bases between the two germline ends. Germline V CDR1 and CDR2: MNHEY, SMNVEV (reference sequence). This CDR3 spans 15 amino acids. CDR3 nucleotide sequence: TGTGCCAGCAGTTTCGCGCAGGAATCCTACAATGAGCAGTTCTTC. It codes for CASSFAQESYNEQFF.

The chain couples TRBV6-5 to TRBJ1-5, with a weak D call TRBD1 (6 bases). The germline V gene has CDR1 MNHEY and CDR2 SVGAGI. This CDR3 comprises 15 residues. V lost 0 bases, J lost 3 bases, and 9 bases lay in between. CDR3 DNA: TGTGCCAGCAGTTACTCGGACAGCCACAATCAGCCCCAGCATTTT. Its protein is CASSYSDSHNQPQHF.

CDR3 residues: CASSLQSGGPRTDTQYF. CDR3 DNA sequence: TGTGCCAGCAGCCTTCAGTCAGGGGGGCCGAGAACAGATACGCAGTATTTT. The chain links TRBV11-2 to TRBJ2-3, with a weak D call TRBD1 (7 bases). Germline V gene data show CDR1 as SGHAT and CDR2 as FQNNGV. The CDR3 totals 17 residues. V lost 5 bases, J lost 3 bases, and 21 bases lay in between.

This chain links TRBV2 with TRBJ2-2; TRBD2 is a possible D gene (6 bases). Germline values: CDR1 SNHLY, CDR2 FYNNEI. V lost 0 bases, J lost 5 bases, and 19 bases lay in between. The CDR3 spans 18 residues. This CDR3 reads CASSEAGLAEGRTGELFF. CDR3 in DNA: TGTGCCAGCAGTGAAGCGGGTTTAGCGGAGGGGAGGACCGGGGAGCTGTTTTTT.

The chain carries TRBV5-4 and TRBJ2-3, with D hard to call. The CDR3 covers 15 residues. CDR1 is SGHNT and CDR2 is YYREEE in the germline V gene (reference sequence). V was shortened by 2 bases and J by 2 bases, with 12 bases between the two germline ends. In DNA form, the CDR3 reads TGTGCCAGCAGCTTTTCTCGGCGGTTCACAGATACGCAGTATTTT. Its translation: CASSFSRRFTDTQYF.

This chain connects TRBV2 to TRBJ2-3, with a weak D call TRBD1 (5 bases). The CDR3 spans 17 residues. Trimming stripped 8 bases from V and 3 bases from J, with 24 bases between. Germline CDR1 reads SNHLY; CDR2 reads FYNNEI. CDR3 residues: CASSLFRVGSETDTQYF. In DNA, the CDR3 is TGTGCCAGCTCCCTCTTCAGGGTCGGGTCGGAGACAGATACGCAGTATTTT. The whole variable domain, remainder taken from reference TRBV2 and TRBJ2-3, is EPEVTQTPSHQVTQMGQEVILRCVPISNHLYFYWYRQILGQKVEFLVSFYNNEISEKSEIFDDQFSVERPDGSNFTLKIRSTKLEDSAMYFCASSLFRVGSETDTQYFGPGTRLTVL.

This CDR3 is CASSGTGTGELFF. The CDR3 bases are TGTGCCAGCAGCGGGACAGGGACCGGGGAGCTGTTTTTT. The chain employs TRBV5-4 and TRBJ2-2; 9 nucleotides match TRBD1. With 4 bases clipped from V and 5 bases from J, the junction kept 0 bases outside the gene matches. Germline-derived CDR1 and CDR2 are SGHNT and YYREEE (reference sequence). The CDR3 is made up of 13 amino acids.

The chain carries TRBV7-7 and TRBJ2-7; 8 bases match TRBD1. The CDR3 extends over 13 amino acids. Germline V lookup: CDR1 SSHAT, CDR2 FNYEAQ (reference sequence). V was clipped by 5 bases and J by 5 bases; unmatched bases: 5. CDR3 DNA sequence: TGTGCCAGCAGCCATAACAGGGGGAACGAGCAGTACTTC. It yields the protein CASSHNRGNEQYF.